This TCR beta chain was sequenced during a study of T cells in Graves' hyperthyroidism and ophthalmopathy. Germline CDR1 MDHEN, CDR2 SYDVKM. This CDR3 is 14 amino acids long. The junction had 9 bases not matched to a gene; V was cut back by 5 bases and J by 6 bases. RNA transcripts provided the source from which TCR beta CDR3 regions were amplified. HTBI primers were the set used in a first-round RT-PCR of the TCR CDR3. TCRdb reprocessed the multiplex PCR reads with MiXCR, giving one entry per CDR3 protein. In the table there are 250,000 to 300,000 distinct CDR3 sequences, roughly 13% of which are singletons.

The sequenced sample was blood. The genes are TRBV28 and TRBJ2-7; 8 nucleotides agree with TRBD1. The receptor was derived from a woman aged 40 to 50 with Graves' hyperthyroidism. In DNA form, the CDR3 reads TGTGCCAGCAGTCCATCCGGGACAGGACTCGAGCAGTACTTC. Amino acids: CASSPSGTGLEQYF.